The source of this T cell receptor beta chain is a study of T cells in Graves' hyperthyroidism and ophthalmopathy. Diagnoses rested on clinical symptoms, serum thyroxine and TRAb, thyroid ultrasound and orbital computed tomography. Using 9.5 to 10 ml of fresh peripheral blood, PBMCs were prepared. The study's findings and limits: The majority of expanded thyroid clonotypes above 0.001 also appeared in blood.

What was amplified from RNA transcripts were TCR beta CDR3 regions. Initially, a first-round RT-PCR of the TCR CDR3 employed the HTBI primer set. TCRdb re-analysed the multiplex PCR reads in MiXCR, keeping a single row per CDR3 protein. The repertoire holds around 270,000 distinct CDR3 sequences, with less than 20% as singletons. On this clonotype itself: What it binds is unknown.

The sample was blood. The receptor was derived from a man aged 45 to 65 with Graves' ophthalmopathy.

The CDR3 DNA reads TGCAGTGCTAGAGGGCACCGCCTCAGCACGGACGAGCAGTTCTTC. Translating gives CSARGHRLSTDEQFF. The rearrangement links TRBV20-1 to TRBJ2-1; the D is unclear. Trimming shortened V by 1 base and J by 10 bases, and 20 bases separated the two germline ends. The germline V gene has CDR1 DFQATT and CDR2 SNEGSKA (reference sequence). This CDR3 contains 15 residues.